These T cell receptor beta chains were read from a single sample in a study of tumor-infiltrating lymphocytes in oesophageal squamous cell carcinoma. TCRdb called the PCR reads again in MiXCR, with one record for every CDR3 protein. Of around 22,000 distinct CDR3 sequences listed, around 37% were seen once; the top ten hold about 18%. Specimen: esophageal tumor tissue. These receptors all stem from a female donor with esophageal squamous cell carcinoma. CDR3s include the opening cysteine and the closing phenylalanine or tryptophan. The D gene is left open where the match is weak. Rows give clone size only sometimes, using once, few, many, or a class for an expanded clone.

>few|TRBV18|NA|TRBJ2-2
TGTGCCAGCTCACCATCGGACACCGGGGAGCTGTTTTTT
CASSPSDTGELFF
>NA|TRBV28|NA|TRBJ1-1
TGTGCCAGCAGTTTAAATCCCCAGAACACTGAAGCTTTCTTT
CASSLNPQNTEAFF
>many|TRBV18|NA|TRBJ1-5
TGTGCCAGCTCACCAGGGGAGGGGGATAATCAGCCCCAGCATTTT
CASSPGEGDNQPQHF
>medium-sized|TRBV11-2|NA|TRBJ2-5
TGTGCCAGCAGCTTAGGAATAGGACAAGAGACCCAGTACTTC
CASSLGIGQETQYF
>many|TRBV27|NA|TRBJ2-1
TGTGCCAGCAGTCCCCCTGGCGGTTACAATGAGCAGTTCTTC
CASSPPGGYNEQFF
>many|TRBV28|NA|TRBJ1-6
TGTGCCAGCAAAGGAGGTTTCAGTTCACCCCTCCACTTT
CASKGGFSSPLHF
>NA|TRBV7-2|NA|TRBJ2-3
TGTGCCAGCAGCTGGTTTAGCACAGATACGCAGTATTTT
CASSWFSTDTQYF
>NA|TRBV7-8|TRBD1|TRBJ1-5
TGTGCCAGCAGCGCACCCGACAGGGATCCGAATCAGCCCCAGCATTTT
CASSAPDRDPNQPQHF
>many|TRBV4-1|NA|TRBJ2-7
TGCGCCAGCAGCCAAGATCGGGACTCTCATATCATTTACGAGCAGTACTTC
CASSQDRDSHIIYEQYF
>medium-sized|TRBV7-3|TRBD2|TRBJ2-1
TGTGCCAGCAGCTTAACCGATCGGGGACTAGCGGACAATGAGCAGTTCTTC
CASSLTDRGLADNEQFF
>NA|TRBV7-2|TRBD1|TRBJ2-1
TGTGCCAGCAGCTGGGGACAGTCGAACGATTCACCCCTCCACTTC
CASSWGQSNDSPLHF
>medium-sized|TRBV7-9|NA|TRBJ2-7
TGTGCCAGCAGCTTAACCACCTACGAGCAGTACTTC
CASSLTTYEQYF
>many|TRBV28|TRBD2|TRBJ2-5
TGTGCCAGCAGTCCCCGACTAGCGGGGAAAGAGACCCAGTACTTC
CASSPRLAGKETQYF
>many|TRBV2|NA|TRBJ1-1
TGTGCCATCAAGGGACGGTTGGACACTGAAGCTTTCTTT
CAIKGRLDTEAFF
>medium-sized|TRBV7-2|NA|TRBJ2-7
TGTGCCAGCAGCTTATCCAGGGCGAATGAGCAGTACTTC
CASSLSRANEQYF
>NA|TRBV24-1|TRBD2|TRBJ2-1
TGTGCCACCAGTGACCCAGCGGGGGCGAATGAGCAGTTCTTC
CATSDPAGANEQFF
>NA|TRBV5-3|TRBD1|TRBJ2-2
TGTGCCAGAGACAGGGGGACGGTCACCGGGGAGCTGTTTTTT
CARDRGTVTGELFF
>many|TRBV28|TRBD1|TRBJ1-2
TGTGCCAGCAGTTTTGGGGGGGGACAGGGGGCGGCTGGCTACACCTTC
CASSFGGGQGAAGYTF
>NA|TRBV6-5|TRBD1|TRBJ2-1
TGTGCCAGCAGTTTAGGGACAGCCTGGGATGGGGGCTACGAGCAGTTCTTC
CASSLGTAWDGGYEQFF
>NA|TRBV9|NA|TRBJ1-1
TGTGCCAGCAGCGGGCGGGACATGAACACTGAAGCTTTCTTT
CASSGRDMNTEAFF
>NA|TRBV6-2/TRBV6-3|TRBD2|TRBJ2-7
TGTGCCAGCAGTTACAAGCTAGCGGGAGGATCCGAGCGGTACTTC
CASSYKLAGGSERYF
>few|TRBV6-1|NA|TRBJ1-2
TGTGCCAGCAGTGAAGCGCAGGGCTTACGCTACACCTTC
CASSEAQGLRYTF
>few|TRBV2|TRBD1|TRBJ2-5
TGTGCCAGCAGTGAAAAGGTTGGACAGGGCTACAATGAGCAGTACTTC
CASSEKVGQGYNEQYF
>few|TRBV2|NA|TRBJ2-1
TGTGCCAGCAGGGGTTACAATGAGCAGTTCTTC
CASRGYNEQFF
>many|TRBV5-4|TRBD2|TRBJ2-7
TGTGCCAGCAGCTTGGATGGGGGAGGGTTAAACGAGCAGTACTTC
CASSLDGGGLNEQYF
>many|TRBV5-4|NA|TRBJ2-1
TGTGCCAGCAGCTTCCCCATGGGCGGGGACAATGAGCAGTTCTTC
CASSFPMGGDNEQFF
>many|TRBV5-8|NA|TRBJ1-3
TGTGCCAGCAGCCCCAGTCTTAACACCATATATTTT
CASSPSLNTIYF
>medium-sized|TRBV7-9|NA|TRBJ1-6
TGTGCCAGCAGCTTGATGAGAGGGGACCGATCACCCCTCCACTTT
CASSLMRGDRSPLHF
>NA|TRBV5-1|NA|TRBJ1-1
TGCGCCAGCAGAGCAGCTAACCCGAACACTGAAGCTTTCTTT
CASRAANPNTEAFF
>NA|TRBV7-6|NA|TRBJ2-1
TGTGCCAGCAGCCCAAAACAGAATAGCATTTACAATGAGCAGTTCTTC
CASSPKQNSIYNEQFF
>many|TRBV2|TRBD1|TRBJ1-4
TGTGCCAGCAGGTTCCGGGACAGCCTGAATGAAAAACTGTTTTTT
CASRFRDSLNEKLFF
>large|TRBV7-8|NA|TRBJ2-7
TGTGCCAGCAGCTTCGGACCACTCGTCGGGTACGAGCAGTACTTC
CASSFGPLVGYEQYF
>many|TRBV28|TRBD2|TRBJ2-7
TGTGCCAGCAGTTCAGGGACTAGCGGGACGAGGGAGCAGTACTTC
CASSSGTSGTREQYF
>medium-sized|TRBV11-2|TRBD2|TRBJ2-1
TGTGCCAGCAGCTTATACCGACTAGCGGGCTCATCGGAAGCAGGGGAGCAGTTCTTC
CASSLYRLAGSSEAGEQFF
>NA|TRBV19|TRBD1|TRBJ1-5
TGTGCCAGTAGTATAGAGGACAGGGGTCGGAATAGCAATCAGCCCCAGCATTTT
CASSIEDRGRNSNQPQHF
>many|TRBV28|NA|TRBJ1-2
TGTGCCAGCAGTTCCTATTACGGGGGCCCCTATGGCTACACCTTC
CASSSYYGGPYGYTF
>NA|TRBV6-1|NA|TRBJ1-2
TGTGCCAGCAGTTATGGGGGGGCTGTTGGTGGCTACACCTTC
CASSYGGAVGGYTF
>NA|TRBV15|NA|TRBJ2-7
TGTGCCACCAGCGTATCCTACAGGGAAGGCGAGCAGTACTTC
CATSVSYREGEQYF
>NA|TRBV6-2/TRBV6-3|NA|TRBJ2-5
TGTGCCAGCAGCTTAGGCCACCCAGAGACCCAGTACTTC
CASSLGHPETQYF
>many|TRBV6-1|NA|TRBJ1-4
TGTGCCAGCAGTTCACCGGGGTTAACAGAGAATGAAAAACTGTTTTTT
CASSSPGLTENEKLFF
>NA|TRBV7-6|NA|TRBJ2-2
TGTGCCAGCAGCATCTCCAGGACCGGGGAGCTGTTTTTT
CASSISRTGELFF
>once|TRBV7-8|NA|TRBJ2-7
TGTGCCAGCAGCGCCGCGGAGGGGCCCTACGAGCAGTACTTC
CASSAAEGPYEQYF
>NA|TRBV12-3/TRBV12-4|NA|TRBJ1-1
TGTGCCAGCAGTTTAAGCGCCGCGGGCACTGAAGCTTTCTTT
CASSLSAAGTEAFF
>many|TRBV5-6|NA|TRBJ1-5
TGTGCCAGCAGCTTGGGACCCTTTAGCAATCAGCCCCAGCATTTT
CASSLGPFSNQPQHF
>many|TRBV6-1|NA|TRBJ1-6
TGTGCCAGCGTCCCGGCGGGGGCGGGTAATTCACCCCTCCACTTT
CASVPAGAGNSPLHF
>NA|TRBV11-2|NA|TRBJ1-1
TGTGCCAGCAGCTTCGTTGGGAACACTGAAGCTTTCTTT
CASSFVGNTEAFF
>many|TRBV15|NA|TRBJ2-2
TGTGCCACCAGGACCTCCACCGGAGGGAGGAGGGTCGGGGAGCTGTTTTTT
CATRTSTGGRRVGELFF
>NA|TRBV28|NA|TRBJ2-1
TGTGCCAGCAGTACCACGGCCTCGGAGCAGTTCTTC
CASSTTASEQFF
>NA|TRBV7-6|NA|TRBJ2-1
TGTGCCAGCAGCTTGCGGGGTGAGCAGTTCTTC
CASSLRGEQFF
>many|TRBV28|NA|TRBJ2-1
TGTGCCAGCACGGACCGGTACAATGAGCAGTTCTTC
CASTDRYNEQFF
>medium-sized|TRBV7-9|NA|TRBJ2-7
TGTGCCAGCAGCTTAAGCATTAATCCCTCCTCCTACGAGCAGTACTTC
CASSLSINPSSYEQYF
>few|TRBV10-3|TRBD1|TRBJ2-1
TGTGCCACCGGGACAGGGGGCAATGAGCAGTTCTTC
CATGTGGNEQFF
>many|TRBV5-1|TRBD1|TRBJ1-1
TGCGCCAGCAGCTCGGAGAGGGACAGGTTGTTTACTGAAGCTTTCTTT
CASSSERDRLFTEAFF
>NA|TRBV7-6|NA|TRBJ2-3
TGTGCCAGCAGCTTAGGTAGTGGGGAAGATACGCAGTATTTT
CASSLGSGEDTQYF